This TCR beta chain was documented in a study of T cells expressing NK-cell markers (TCRdb year 2020). A note on the overall study: In sorted CD3+CD56+NKG2C+, CD3+CD56+NKG2C- and CD3+CD56-NKG2C+ T-cell subsets from several donors, TCR beta-chain repertoires were profiled. Of the eight sequenced donors, seven were found to be HCMV-seropositive and one was found to be HCMV-seronegative. The study sequenced eight donors, all healthy volunteers chosen at random: three men and five women. Illumina HiSeq 2000/2500, MiSeq or NextSeq was used to sequence libraries as 2 x 150 bp reads.

General findings and caveats noted by the study authors: It remained unclear whether the expanded NKG2C-expressing T cell clones were specific for HCMV antigens. In five to seven donors, the dominant CD3+CD56+NKG2C+ clonotypes were among the top 10 CD8+ clonotypes and accounted for roughly 1.0-7.5% of CD8+ T cells. Those dominant clonotypes were again the most abundant among CD3+CD56-NKG2C+ cells in a few donors, at roughly 25-60.1%.

The CDR3 measures 13 amino acids from cysteine to phenylalanine. Nucleotide data are not available. CDR1 is given as SQVTM and CDR2 as ANQGSEA, both from the germline V gene. For this clonotype: Its antigen remains undetermined.

Data came from an Illumina HiSeq 2000. 5'RACE template switching, by which a universal primer site and unique molecular identifiers were added, was used to make TCR beta cDNA libraries. Synthesis of cDNA was primed from the TCR beta constant segment and was followed by two consecutive PCR amplification steps. In the source study's methods: MIGEC was used to demultiplex reads and group the reads by UMI, and MiTCR was used to assemble and quantify clonotypes. To exclude erroneous sequences, any TCR cDNA sequence not supported by at least two reads was discarded. Downstream repertoire analysis used the tcR package, and clonotypes were matched across fractions by CDR3 nucleotide sequence plus V segment. VDJmatch was used to annotate antigen specificity against VDJdb, with one amino acid substitution allowed in CDR3. TCRdb reprocessed the sequencing reads and holds a single record per CDR3 protein sequence, with no DNA. TCRdb, not the original authors, processed these V and J calls. Per the sample table, the count is some 450,000 distinct CDR3 sequences. 7.3% of the sample goes to the ten largest clones.

HCMV-specific IgG was detected in serum with a commercial ELISA kit to determine HCMV serostatus. Peripheral blood mononuclear cells were isolated from blood by Ficoll density gradient centrifugation. The sequencing input was blood T cells: a sorted CD56 or NKG2C T cell subset, CD4+ or CD8+ T cells, or bulk PBMC T cells (not recorded which). The origin of this receptor is a woman aged 18 to 75 in good health. In this chain, TRBV29-1 is recombined with TRBJ2-5; no DNA is available, so the TRBD1 call from TCRdb remains unchecked. The CDR3 corresponds to CSVIQGPQETQYF. The full variable domain, completed from the reference TRBV29-1 and TRBJ2-5 proteins outside the CDR3, reads SAVISQKPSRDICQRGTSLTIQCQVDSQVTMMFWYRQQPGQSLTLIATANQGSEATYESGFVIDKFPISRPNLTFSTLTVSNMSPEDSSIYLCSVIQGPQETQYFGPGTRLLVL.